A selection of T cell receptor beta chains follows, all from one sample in a study of blood T cell repertoires in COVID-19. Profiled with immunoSEQ multiplex PCR; TCRdb holds only in-frame clones, not every one. The repertoire holds hundreds of thousands of clones, around 84% seen once, with about 7.7% in the top ten. The material sequenced was PBMCs or T cells enriched from blood (not recorded which). The receptor source for this set is a woman aged 40 to 50 with acute COVID-19. The CDR3 runs from the conserved cysteine through the conserved F or W. D genes are given only for firm matches. Clone size appears in some rows only: once, few, many, or a class for an expanded clone.

d_gene: TRBD1; j_gene: TRBJ1-1; abundance: -; v_gene: TRBV5-4; CDR3nt: TGTGCCAGCAGCCAGGGACAGGTGAACACTGAAGCTTTCTTT; CDR3aa: CASSQGQVNTEAFF
d_gene: -; j_gene: TRBJ1-1; abundance: -; v_gene: TRBV29-1; CDR3nt: TGCAGCGTTGGTCGACAGTCGAACACTGAAGCTTTCTTT; CDR3aa: CSVGRQSNTEAFF
d_gene: -; j_gene: TRBJ2-1; abundance: -; v_gene: TRBV5-1; CDR3nt: TGCGCCAGCAGCTGGACCGGGGAAGGAGGGCAGTTCTTC; CDR3aa: CASSWTGEGGQFF
d_gene: -; j_gene: TRBJ1-4; abundance: -; v_gene: TRBV7-9; CDR3nt: TGTGCCAGCAGCCCCTCAGGAGGGACTCCTAATGAAAAACTGTTTTTT; CDR3aa: CASSPSGGTPNEKLFF
d_gene: TRBD2; j_gene: TRBJ2-7; abundance: -; v_gene: TRBV7-9; CDR3nt: TGTGCCAGCAGCACCGGGACTAGCGGGAGCCTGGGAGAGCAGTACTTC; CDR3aa: CASSTGTSGSLGEQYF
d_gene: -; j_gene: TRBJ1-4; abundance: -; v_gene: TRBV6-5; CDR3nt: TGTGCCAGCAGTTACGAGGAGGGGTCTGAAAAACTGTTTTTT; CDR3aa: CASSYEEGSEKLFF
d_gene: -; j_gene: TRBJ1-1; abundance: -; v_gene: TRBV28; CDR3nt: TGTGCCAGCAGCTTAACCGGGCCCTCCGGGGGGAACACTGAAGCTTTCTTT; CDR3aa: CASSLTGPSGGNTEAFF
d_gene: -; j_gene: TRBJ1-2; abundance: -; v_gene: TRBV5-1; CDR3nt: TGCGCCAGCAGCTCGACCTCAGGGGCTGGGGTCTATGGCTACACCTTC; CDR3aa: CASSSTSGAGVYGYTF
d_gene: -; j_gene: TRBJ1-1; abundance: -; v_gene: TRBV5-4; CDR3nt: TGTGCCAGCAGCTTGGGAGTGAACACTGAAGCTTTCTTT; CDR3aa: CASSLGVNTEAFF
d_gene: TRBD1; j_gene: TRBJ1-5; abundance: few; v_gene: TRBV6-1; CDR3nt: TGTGCCAGCAGTGAAGTTCTAGGACAGGAGCAGCCCCAGCATTTT; CDR3aa: CASSEVLGQEQPQHF
d_gene: TRBD1; j_gene: TRBJ1-1; abundance: -; v_gene: TRBV7-8; CDR3nt: TGTGCCAGCAGCCCCAGGGGGACTGAAGCTTTCTTT; CDR3aa: CASSPRGTEAFF
d_gene: TRBD1; j_gene: TRBJ1-1; abundance: -; v_gene: TRBV9; CDR3nt: TGTGCCAGCAGCCCTAATCCGACAGGGAAAAATGAAGCTTTCTTT; CDR3aa: CASSPNPTGKNEAFF
d_gene: -; j_gene: TRBJ2-7; abundance: -; v_gene: TRBV4-1; CDR3nt: TGCGCCAGCAGCCAAGATTCCACTGGTTCCTACGAGCAGTACTTC; CDR3aa: CASSQDSTGSYEQYF
d_gene: TRBD1; j_gene: TRBJ2-3; abundance: once; v_gene: TRBV6-5; CDR3nt: TGTGCCAGCCAGACAGGGTTTTTTGATACGCAGTATTTT; CDR3aa: CASQTGFFDTQYF
d_gene: TRBD1; j_gene: TRBJ1-2; abundance: -; v_gene: TRBV20-1; CDR3nt: TGCAGTGCTAGTACAGGGGAATATGGCTACACCTTC; CDR3aa: CSASTGEYGYTF
d_gene: TRBD2; j_gene: TRBJ2-2; abundance: -; v_gene: TRBV24-1; CDR3nt: TGTGGGAGCGGGAGATCGGGCACCGGGGAGCTGTTTTTT; CDR3aa: CGSGRSGTGELFF
d_gene: TRBD1; j_gene: TRBJ2-7; abundance: -; v_gene: TRBV4-1; CDR3nt: TGCGCCAGCAGCCGCCCGGGACAGGGAGGGAAGGAGCAGTACTTC; CDR3aa: CASSRPGQGGKEQYF
d_gene: TRBD2; j_gene: TRBJ2-4; abundance: -; v_gene: TRBV2; CDR3nt: TGTGCCAGCAATCTACTAGCGGGGGGAGTTGGAAACATTCAGTACTTC; CDR3aa: CASNLLAGGVGNIQYF
d_gene: -; j_gene: TRBJ1-1; abundance: -; v_gene: TRBV19; CDR3nt: TGTGCCAGTAGTATAGGCCCAGGGGCCACTGAAGCTTTCTTT; CDR3aa: CASSIGPGATEAFF
d_gene: -; j_gene: TRBJ2-7; abundance: -; v_gene: TRBV6-4; CDR3nt: TGTGCCAGCTACGCCTACGGAAAAGGGGGGGGCTACGAGCAGTACTTC; CDR3aa: CASYAYGKGGGYEQYF